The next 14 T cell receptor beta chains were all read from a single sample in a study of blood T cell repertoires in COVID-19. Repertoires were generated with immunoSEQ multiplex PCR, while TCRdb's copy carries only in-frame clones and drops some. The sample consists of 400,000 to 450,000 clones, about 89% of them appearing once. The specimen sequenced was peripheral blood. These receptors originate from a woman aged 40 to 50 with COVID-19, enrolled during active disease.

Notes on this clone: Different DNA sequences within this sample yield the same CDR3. CDR3 DNA sequence: TGCAGCGTTGGGACTAGCGGCACAGATACGCAGTATTTT. It yields the protein CSVGTSGTDTQYF. The chain joins TRBV29-1 to TRBJ2-3; TRBD2 aligns across 9 bases. Looked up from germline, CDR1 is SQVTM and CDR2 is ANQGSEA. Germline trimming cut 4 bases from V and 1 base from J; bases unmatched to any gene: 0. CDR3 length equals 13 residues.

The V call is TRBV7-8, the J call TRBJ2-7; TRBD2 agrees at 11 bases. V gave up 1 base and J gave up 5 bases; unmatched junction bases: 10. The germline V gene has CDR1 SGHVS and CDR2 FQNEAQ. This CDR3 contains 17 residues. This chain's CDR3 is CASSLVAGGPGGDEQYF. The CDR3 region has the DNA TGTGCCAGCAGCTTAGTAGCGGGAGGGCCAGGTGGGGACGAGCAGTACTTC.

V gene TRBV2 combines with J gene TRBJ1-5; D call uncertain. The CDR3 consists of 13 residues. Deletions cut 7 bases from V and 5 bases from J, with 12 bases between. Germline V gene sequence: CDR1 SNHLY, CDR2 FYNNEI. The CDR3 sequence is CASNRESDQPQHF. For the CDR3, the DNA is TGTGCCAGCAATCGGGAGTCGGATCAGCCCCAGCATTTT.

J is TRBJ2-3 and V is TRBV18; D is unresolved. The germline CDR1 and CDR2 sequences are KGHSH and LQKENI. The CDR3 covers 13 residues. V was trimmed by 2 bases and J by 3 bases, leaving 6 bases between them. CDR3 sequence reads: CASSPMSTDTQYF. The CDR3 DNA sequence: TGTGCCAGCTCACCAATGTCGACAGATACGCAGTATTTT.

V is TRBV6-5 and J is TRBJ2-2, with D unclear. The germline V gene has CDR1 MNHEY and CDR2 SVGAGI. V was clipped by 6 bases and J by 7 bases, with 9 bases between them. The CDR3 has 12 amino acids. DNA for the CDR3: TGTGCCAGCAGGCTTGTGAGCGGGGAGCTGTTTTTT. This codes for CASRLVSGELFF.

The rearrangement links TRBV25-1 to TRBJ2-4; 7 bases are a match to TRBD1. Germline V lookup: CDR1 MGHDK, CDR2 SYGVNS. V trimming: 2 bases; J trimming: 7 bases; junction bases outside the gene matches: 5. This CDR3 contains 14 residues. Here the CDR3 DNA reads TGTGCCAGCAGTGAAGTGGGCAGGGGGAACATTCAGTACTTC. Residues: CASSEVGRGNIQYF.

The CDR3 here is CASSLDPGSGGARDTQYF. DNA of the CDR3: TGTGCCAGCAGCTTAGATCCCGGTAGCGGGGGGGCCAGGGATACGCAGTATTTT. V is TRBV7-2 and J is TRBJ2-3; 11 nucleotides match TRBD2. Germline values: CDR1 SGHTA, CDR2 FQGNSA. The CDR3 loop spans 18 amino acids. After removal of 1 base from V and 6 bases from J, the junction contained 12 bases not matched to a gene. The full variable domain, its missing parts supplied by reference TRBV7-2 and TRBJ2-3, is GAGVSQSPSNKVTEKGKDVELRCDPISGHTALYWYRQSLGQGLEFLIYFQGNSAPDKSGLPSDRFSAERTGGSVSTLTIQRTQQEDSAVYLCASSLDPGSGGARDTQYFGPGTRLTVL.

The CDR3 DNA reads TGTGCCAGCAGCTTTACAGAAAACAATGAGCAGTTCTTC. It is translated as CASSFTENNEQFF. The chain joins TRBV7-3 to TRBJ2-1; D unresolved. CDR3 length: 13 amino acids. Germline V gene lookup returns CDR1 SGHTA and CDR2 FQGTGA. V lost 3 bases to trimming and J lost 5 bases, with 8 bases between them.

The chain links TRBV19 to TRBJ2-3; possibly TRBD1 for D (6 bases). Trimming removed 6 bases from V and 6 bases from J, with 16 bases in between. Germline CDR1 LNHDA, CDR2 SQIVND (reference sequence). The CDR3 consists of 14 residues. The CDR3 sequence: CASREGQIDDTQYF. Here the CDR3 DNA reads TGTGCCAGTAGGGAAGGACAGATCGACGATACGCAGTATTTT.

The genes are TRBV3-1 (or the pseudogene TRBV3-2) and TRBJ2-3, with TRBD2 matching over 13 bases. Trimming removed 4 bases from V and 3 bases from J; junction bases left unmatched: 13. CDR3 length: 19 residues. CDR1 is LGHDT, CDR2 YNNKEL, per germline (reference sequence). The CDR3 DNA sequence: TGTGCCAGCAGCCCCCTAGGAGGACTAGCGGGAGACGGGACAGATACGCAGTATTTT. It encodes CASSPLGGLAGDGTDTQYF.

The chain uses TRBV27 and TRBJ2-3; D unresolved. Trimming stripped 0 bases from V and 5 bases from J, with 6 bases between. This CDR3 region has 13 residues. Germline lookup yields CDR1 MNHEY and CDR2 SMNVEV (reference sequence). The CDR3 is CASSLSSVDTQYF. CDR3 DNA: TGTGCCAGCAGTTTATCGAGTGTAGATACGCAGTATTTT.

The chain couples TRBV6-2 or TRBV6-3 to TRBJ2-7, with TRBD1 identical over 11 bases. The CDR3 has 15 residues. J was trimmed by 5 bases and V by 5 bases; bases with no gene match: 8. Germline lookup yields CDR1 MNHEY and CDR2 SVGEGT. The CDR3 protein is CASSHRDRGSNEQYF. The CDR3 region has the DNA TGTGCCAGCAGTCACCGGGACAGGGGGTCGAACGAGCAGTACTTC.

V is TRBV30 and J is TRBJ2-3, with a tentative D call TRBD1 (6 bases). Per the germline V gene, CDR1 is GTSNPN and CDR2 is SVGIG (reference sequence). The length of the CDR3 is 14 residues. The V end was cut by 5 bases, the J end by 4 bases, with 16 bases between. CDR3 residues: CAWATGFGADTQYF. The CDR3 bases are TGTGCCTGGGCCACAGGGTTTGGTGCAGATACGCAGTATTTT.

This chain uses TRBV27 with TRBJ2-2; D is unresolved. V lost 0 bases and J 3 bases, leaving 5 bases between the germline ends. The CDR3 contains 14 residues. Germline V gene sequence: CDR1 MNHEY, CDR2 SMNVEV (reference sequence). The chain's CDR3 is CASSLSPDTGELFF. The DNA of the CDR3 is TGTGCCAGCAGTTTATCGCCAGACACCGGGGAGCTGTTTTTT.